These 25 T cell receptor beta chains were sequenced from one sample in a study of PD-L1 blockade in urothelial cancer. Sequenced by immunoSEQ multiplex PCR; TCRdb stores in-frame clones only, minus some. Seen here are fewer than 95,000 clones, 80% to 85% observed once, and the top ten hold 2% to 2.5%. Time point described: pretreatment peripheral blood. Sample: PBMCs, taken around atezolizumab (anti-PD-L1) treatment. These receptors came from a man aged 55 to 70 with urothelial cancer.

The V and J genes are TRBV7-2 and TRBJ2-3; the D gene is possibly TRBD2 (6 bases). The germline V gene has CDR1 SGHTA and CDR2 FQGNSA. The V end was cut by 5 bases, the J end by 2 bases, with 11 bases between. The CDR3 is 14 amino acids. The CDR3 coding sequence is TGTGCCAGCAGCGCGGGACGGAACACAGATACGCAGTATTTT. Amino acids: CASSAGRNTDTQYF.

The V call is TRBV6-5, the J call TRBJ1-5, with a tentative D call TRBD1 (6 bases). Germline loops: CDR1 MNHEY, CDR2 SVGAGI. V lost 5 bases and J 7 bases, leaving 15 bases between the germline ends. This CDR3 is built from 14 residues. DNA for the CDR3: TGTGCCAGCAGTGCGGGGGGCACAGGACAGCCCCAGCATTTT. This gives the protein CASSAGGTGQPQHF.

The rearrangement uses TRBV19 and TRBJ1-1; weak D call: TRBD1 (6 bases). Deletions cut 4 bases from V and 11 bases from J, with 17 bases between. This CDR3 has 13 amino acids. Germline V CDR1 and CDR2: LNHDA, SQIVND (reference sequence). The CDR3 protein is CASSRGQLTVAFF. In nucleotides, the CDR3 is TGTGCCAGTAGTAGAGGACAGTTGACCGTGGCTTTCTTT.

The V and J genes are TRBV10-1 and TRBJ1-1; D possibly corresponds to TRBD1 (5 bases). CDR3 length: 13 amino acids. Germline CDR1 WNHNN, CDR2 SYGVQD (reference sequence). Trimming left V 4 bases short and J 1 base short, with 7 bases between. Written as DNA, the CDR3 is TGCGCCAGCAGTGCTACAGGGAACACTGAAGCTTTCTTT. It translates to CASSATGNTEAFF.

V gene TRBV19 combines with J gene TRBJ2-1; 7 nucleotides line up with TRBD2. Germline assignment: CDR1 LNHDA and CDR2 SQIVND (reference sequence). The J segment lost 10 bases and the V segment lost 2 bases, leaving 14 bases of the junction unmatched. There are 16 residues in the CDR3. CDR3 DNA sequence: TGTGCCAGTAGTATATCGGGCGGGAGTATGGGGAACGAGCAGTTCTTC. Encoded protein: CASSISGGSMGNEQFF.

The J gene is TRBJ2-7, the V gene TRBV14, with TRBD1 matching 10 bases. V shed 3 bases, J shed 0 bases, and the junction held 11 bases outside the gene matches. From germline, CDR1 is SGHDN and CDR2 FVKESK. The CDR3 loop spans 18 amino acids. The chain's CDR3 is CASSHLSARDRGSYEQYF. The CDR3 coding sequence is TGTGCCAGCAGCCACCTATCAGCCCGGGACAGGGGCTCCTACGAGCAGTACTTC. The full variable domain, completed using reference TRBV14 and TRBJ2-7, is EAGVTQFPSHSVIEKGQTVTLRCDPISGHDNLYWYRRVMGKEIKFLLHFVKESKQDESGMPNNRFLAERTGGTYSTLKVQPAELEDSGVYFCASSHLSARDRGSYEQYFGPGTRLTVT.

V and J are TRBV11-2 and TRBJ2-5, with TRBD2 identical over 14 bases. V dropped 4 bases and J dropped 7; count of bases not matched to a gene: 5. The CDR3 contains 15 residues. Germline V gives CDR1 SGHAT, CDR2 FQNNGV. In nucleotides, the CDR3 is TGTGCCAGCAGCTCGACTAGCGGGAGGGGGGGGACCCAGTACTTC. Encoded protein: CASSSTSGRGGTQYF.

There are a few counts of this clone. V gene TRBV13 combines with J gene TRBJ2-7; a possible D gene is TRBD2 (7 bases). V dropped 2 bases and J dropped 5 bases, with 10 bases sitting between them. Germline CDR1 PRHDT, CDR2 FYEKMQ (reference sequence). The CDR3 sequence is 13 residues long. DNA for the CDR3: TGTGCCAGCAGCTTAACGGGGGGCAACGAGCAGTACTTC. Encoded protein: CASSLTGGNEQYF.

V usage is TRBV19 and J usage is TRBJ2-7; 8 nucleotides align to TRBD2. Per the germline V gene, CDR1 is LNHDA and CDR2 is SQIVND (reference sequence). The ends lost 5 bases at V and 0 bases at J; junction bases unmatched: 3. The CDR3 sequence is 14 residues long. CDR3 DNA: TGTGCCAGTAGTGCTAGCGGGTCCTCCTACGAGCAGTACTTC. It encodes CASSASGSSYEQYF.

The J gene is TRBJ2-2, the V gene TRBV19; 16 bases line up with TRBD2. V shed 2 bases and J 6 bases; nucleotides not matched to a gene: 6. Germline CDR1 and CDR2: LNHDA and SQIVND (reference sequence). The CDR3 has 18 residues. The DNA for the CDR3 is TGTGCCAGTAGTATAAAGGGACTAGCGGGGGGGCCGGCCGGGGAGCTGTTTTTT. This translates into CASSIKGLAGGPAGELFF.

V and J are TRBV18 and TRBJ2-2; D uncertain. CDR1 KGHSH and CDR2 LQKENI come from the germline V gene. Trimming shortened V by 0 bases and J by 1 base, and 9 bases separated the two germline ends. The CDR3 has 16 residues. The CDR3 loop is CASSPPGLWNTGELFF. The CDR3 DNA reads TGTGCCAGCTCACCACCTGGTCTATGGAACACCGGGGAGCTGTTTTTT. Based on the CDR3 plus reference TRBV18 and TRBJ2-2, the full variable domain is NAGVMQNPRHLVRRRGQEARLRCSPMKGHSHVYWYRQLPEEGLKFMVYLQKENIIDESGMPKERFSAEFPKEGPSILRIQQVVRGDSAAYFCASSPPGLWNTGELFFGEGSRLTVL.

This chain links TRBV19 with TRBJ1-3; D remains ambiguous. Trimming pared 6 bases from V and 4 bases from J, leaving 4 bases between. Looked up from germline, CDR1 is LNHDA and CDR2 is SQIVND (reference sequence). CDR3 length equals 11 residues. CDR3 bases: TGTGCCAGTAGGCGGGGAAACACCATATATTTT. It yields the protein CASRRGNTIYF.

This clone was detected only a few times. V gene TRBV25-1 combines with J gene TRBJ1-1; 7 nucleotides align to TRBD1. The CDR3 contains 14 residues. In germline, CDR1 is MGHDK, CDR2 SYGVNS. J lost 10 bases, V lost 6 bases, and 14 bases had no gene match. The CDR3 nucleotides are TGTGCCAGCAGGTCAGTACTGTGGCGGGACAGAGCTTTCTTT. Protein: CASRSVLWRDRAFF.

The CDR3 DNA is TGTGCCAGCAGTCGTCATAGGGGAGGGGTCTACGAGCAGTACTTC. Translation: CASSRHRGGVYEQYF. This chain joins TRBV6-5 and TRBJ2-7; TRBD2 matches at 7 bases. Germline CDR1 MNHEY, CDR2 SVGAGI. J was trimmed by 3 bases and V by 5 bases; bases with no gene match: 10. CDR3 length equals 15 residues.

V is TRBV15 and J is TRBJ1-1; maybe TRBD1 (5 bases). From germline, CDR1 is LNHNV and CDR2 YYDKDF (reference sequence). V was pared by 1 base and J by 6 bases, with 15 bases between. CDR3 size: 15 residues. The CDR3 here is CATSRAAPRVSEAFF. In DNA, the CDR3 is TGTGCCACCAGCAGAGCGGCGCCCAGGGTTTCTGAAGCTTTCTTT.

The chain links TRBV6-6 to TRBJ2-3; a weak D match, TRBD1 (5 bases). CDR1 is MNHNY and CDR2 is SVGAGI in the germline V gene (reference sequence). The CDR3 is made up of 16 amino acids. V lost 7 bases and J lost 1, with 18 bases in between. Here the CDR3 DNA reads TGTGCCAGCACCAGTTTGGGTCCCAGGGGCACAGATACGCAGTATTTT. This gives the protein CASTSLGPRGTDTQYF.

The chain couples TRBV28 to TRBJ1-4, with 9 positions matching TRBD1. Germline V gene sequence: CDR1 MDHEN, CDR2 SYDVKM. Trimming removed 3 bases from V and 9 bases from J; junction bases left unmatched: 11. CDR3 length: 16 residues. The CDR3 sequence: CASSFFPGQGMKKLFF. The CDR3 region has the DNA TGTGCCAGCAGTTTCTTCCCCGGACAGGGGATGAAAAAACTGTTTTTT.

This chain joins TRBV6-4 and TRBJ2-3; possibly TRBD2 for D (7 bases). The CDR3 is 14 residues long. Trimming pared 3 bases from V and 2 bases from J, leaving 9 bases between. Germline-derived CDR1 and CDR2 are MRHNA and SNTAGT. The DNA for the CDR3 is TGTGCCAGCAGTGAGGGGGGGCACACAGATACGCAGTATTTT. Amino acid sequence: CASSEGGHTDTQYF.

The rearrangement joins TRBV18 to TRBJ2-5, with D uncertain. The CDR3 contains 12 residues. Germline V lookup: CDR1 KGHSH, CDR2 LQKENI. The V end lost 5 bases, the J end lost 0 bases, and 4 bases lay between the germline ends. The CDR3 protein is CASSEYQETQYF. CDR3 in DNA: TGTGCCAGCTCAGAGTACCAAGAGACCCAGTACTTC.

The chain uses TRBV13 and TRBJ2-7; 8 positions agree with TRBD1. CDR3 size: 15 residues. V shed 0 bases, J shed 2 bases, and the junction held 3 bases outside the gene matches. The germline V gene has CDR1 PRHDT and CDR2 FYEKMQ (reference sequence). The chain's CDR3 is CASSLGAGGAYEQYF. As DNA, the CDR3 is TGTGCCAGCAGCTTAGGTGCAGGGGGCGCCTACGAGCAGTACTTC.

About this clone itself: This same CDR3 is encoded by further DNA sequences in the sample. J is TRBJ2-4 and V is TRBV19, with 12 bases fitting TRBD2. Germline values: CDR1 LNHDA, CDR2 SQIVND (reference sequence). The J segment lost 8 bases and the V segment lost 7 bases, leaving 6 bases of the junction unmatched. This CDR3 region has 14 residues. The DNA of the CDR3 is TGTGCCAGTACTCAGACTAGCGGGAGATACATTCAGTACTTC. It specifies CASTQTSGRYIQYF.

V usage is TRBV7-9 and J usage is TRBJ1-5; tentative D call: TRBD1 (6 bases). The CDR3 extends over 15 amino acids. CDR1 is SEHNR, CDR2 FQNEAQ, per germline (reference sequence). The ends were cut back, 3 bases at V and 4 bases at J, with 13 bases in the middle. CDR3 sequence: CASSFDGGANQPQHF. The DNA for the CDR3 is TGTGCCAGCAGCTTCGACGGGGGGGCGAATCAGCCCCAGCATTTT.

The CDR3 DNA reads as TGTGCTAGTGTGCTCGGGACTCTCGAGACCCAGTACTTC. The encoded protein is CASVLGTLETQYF. V usage is TRBV12-5 and J usage is TRBJ2-5, with a tentative D call TRBD2 (6 bases). The CDR3 consists of 13 residues. The germline CDR1 and CDR2 sequences are LGHNT and FRNRAP. V gave up 7 bases and J gave up 5 bases, with 14 bases separating them.

The chain uses TRBV7-9 and TRBJ2-7; 13 bases fit TRBD2. J lost 5 bases, V lost 5 bases, and 6 bases had no gene match. There are 15 residues in the CDR3. The V gene's germline CDR1 is SEHNR and CDR2 FQNEAQ (reference sequence). The CDR3 loop is CASSGGTSGVHEQYF. CDR3 coding DNA: TGTGCCAGCAGCGGGGGGACTAGCGGGGTCCACGAGCAGTACTTC.

This clone was counted only a few times. This chain joins TRBV7-9 and TRBJ2-4; D possibly corresponds to TRBD2 (5 bases). Germline CDR1 is SEHNR and CDR2 is FQNEAQ (reference sequence). The CDR3 loop spans 15 amino acids. Trimming removed 3 bases at V and 8 bases at J, with 17 bases between. The CDR3 bases are TGTGCCAGCAGCTTCCGGGGAGTAGGTCCGGACATTCAGTACTTC. Protein: CASSFRGVGPDIQYF.